This T cell receptor (beta chain) was recovered during a study of blood T cell repertoires in COVID-19. At the level of the study: Researchers got acute and convalescent COVID-19 samples from the United States, Italy and Spain. T cells, B-cell-depleted T cells, or PBMCs provided the cDNA or gDNA that served as material.

After removal of 3 bases from V and 7 bases from J, the junction contained 8 bases not matched to a gene. The CDR3 loop spans 15 amino acids. CDR1 and CDR2 (germline): SGHAT, FQNNGV. As processed by the authors: How many nucleated cells were present was estimated from reference gene primer amplification. The repertoire was sequenced with immunoSEQ multiplex PCR; TCRdb's copy has only in-frame clones and lacks some. The V and J calls and clone size were taken over from that table, and D and trimming were inferred from the DNA. The table lists about 97,000 clones, 84% of them singletons, with approximately 4.5% in the top ten.

This chain joins TRBV11-2 and TRBJ2-1; TRBD2 agrees at 8 bases. The sequenced material came from peripheral blood. The TCR was taken from a human donor in a cohort sampled during active COVID-19. DNA of the CDR3: TGTGCCAGCAGCTTCCGGCGGGGGGAGGATAATGAGCAGTTCTTC. Its protein is CASSFRRGEDNEQFF.